The rows below give T cell receptor delta chains drawn from one sample of a study of Vδ1+ human thymocytes. TCRdb re-called the multiplex PCR reads using CATT. The data hold about 55,000 delta-chain clones, with around a sixth observed a single time. Sequencing input: Vdelta1+ gamma-delta thymocytes from the thymus. The receptor source for this set is a boy under two years old who had congenital heart surgery. Both conserved end residues are part of each CDR3. A D gene is named only where the DNA matches it firmly. Expanded clones get a size class; other rows say once, few or many, or leave the size out.

>TRDV1|few|TRDJ1|TRDD3
CALGVSANLPWGTRRGDTDKLIF
TGTGCTCTTGGGGTATCGGCGAACCTCCCCTGGGGGACACGTAGGGGAGATACCGATAAACTCATCTTT
>TRDV1|few|TRDJ1|TRDD3
CALGELGDLRGDGGYEADKLIF
TGTGCTCTTGGGGAACTGGGGGACCTACGTGGCGATGGGGGATACGAGGCCGATAAACTCATCTTT
>TRDV1|NA|TRDJ1|NA
CALGETYLDLGKPDYTDKLIF
TGTGCTCTTGGGGAAACTTACCTGGACTTGGGAAAACCTGATTACACCGATAAACTCATCTTT
>TRDV1|NA|TRDJ1|TRDD3
CALGGRSTSWGIRPNTDKLIF
TGTGCTCTTGGGGGACGTTCTACATCATGGGGGATACGGCCGAACACCGATAAACTCATCTTT
>TRDV2|medium-sized|TRDJ1|NA
CACDTVGDNKLIF
TGTGCCTGTGACACCGTTGGGGACAATAAACTCATCTTT
>TRDV1|few|TRDJ1|TRDD3
CALGAYRVMDLYWGIRPADKLIF
TGTGCTCTTGGGGCCTACCGCGTGATGGACCTGTACTGGGGGATACGCCCGGCCGATAAACTCATCTTT
>TRDV1|NA|TRDJ1|TRDD3
CALGELRIYTGGYFDGDTDKLIF
TGTGCTCTTGGGGAACTCCGGATCTATACTGGGGGATATTTTGATGGGGACACCGATAAACTCATCTTT
>TRDV1|NA|TRDJ1|TRDD3
CALGELRAYDLLLGDTPTDKLIF
TGTGCTCTTGGGGAACTACGGGCCTACGACTTGTTACTGGGGGATACGCCGACCGATAAACTCATCTTT
>TRDV1|NA|TRDJ1|TRDD3
CALGELTHWGILTDKLIF
TGTGCTCTTGGGGAACTCACCCACTGGGGGATACTCACCGATAAACTCATCTTT
>TRDV2|NA|TRDJ1|NA
CACDTVIEATYADKLIF
TGTGCCTGCGACACCGTGATTGAAGCCACCTATGCCGATAAACTCATCTTT
>TRDV1|few|TRDJ1|NA
CALGEFPIDKDVQGLIF
TGTGCTCTTGGGGAATTTCCTATAGATAAGGACGTTCAAGGGCTCATCTTT
>TRDV1|few|TRDJ1|NA
CALGFRPSRWGTNTDKLIF
TGTGCTCTTGGGTTCAGGCCTTCCCGTTGGGGGACCAACACCGATAAACTCATCTTT
>TRDV1|few|TRDJ1|NA
CALGERSHWADKLIF
TGTGCTCTTGGGGAACGGTCCCACTGGGCCGATAAACTCATCTTT
>TRDV1|NA|TRDJ1|TRDD3
CALGELPQDPYWGIVDKLIF
TGTGCTCTTGGGGAACTCCCTCAGGATCCGTACTGGGGGATAGTCGATAAACTCATCTTT
>TRDV1|NA|TRDJ1|NA
CALGELSAFVYTDKLIF
TGTGCTCTTGGGGAACTATCCGCCTTCGTATACACCGATAAACTCATCTTT
>TRDV1|NA|TRDJ1|TRDD3
CALGELVSDWGICTDKLIF
TGTGCTCTTGGGGAACTAGTAAGCGACTGGGGGATATGCACCGATAAACTCATCTTT
>TRDV1|few|TRDJ1|NA
CAFRPQPTDKLIF
TGTGCTTTCCGACCCCAACCCACCGATAAACTCATCTTT
>TRDV1|NA|TRDJ1|NA
CALGELPAFLENTDKLIF
TGTGCTCTTGGGGAACTACCCGCCTTTCTTGAGAATACCGATAAACTCATCTTT